This T cell receptor (beta chain) was documented in a study of T-cell reconstitution after alpha-beta-depleted transplantation in children. TCRbeta library preparation incorporated unique molecular identifiers. Each CDR3 protein is one row after TCRdb ran MiXCR on the PCR reads. This table has about 610,000 distinct CDR3 sequences, 10% appearing once. V was trimmed by 5 bases and J by 0 bases, leaving 11 bases between them. Germline V CDR1 and CDR2: MGHDK, SYGVNS. The CDR3 contains 15 residues. The source is a human donor who donated a stem cell graft to a child with acute myeloid leukemia. V is TRBV25-1 and J is TRBJ2-4; D uncertain. The input for sequencing was PBMCs from the stem cell graft donor, taken from the stem cell graft. The CDR3 DNA follows: TGTGCCAGCAGTAGTTTAACAGCAGCCAAAAACATTCAGTACTTC. This codes for CASSSLTAAKNIQYF.